Presented here are 9 T cell receptor beta chains from one specimen sequenced in a study of regulatory T cells in long-lasting Graves disease. Time point specified: persistent/refractory GD, antithyroid drugs over 5 years with positive TRAb. PBMC RNA was the source of the TCR library. The authors built TCR beta libraries using iRepertoire HTBI primers and Arm-PCR of CDR3 regions. MiXCR was run by TCRdb on the multiplex PCR reads, yielding one entry per CDR3 protein. The sample yields 350,000 to 500,000 distinct CDR3 sequences, 21% seen once. The input for sequencing was peripheral blood mononuclear cells (PBMCs), taken when the disease was refractory, from a patient treated with antithyroid drugs. The receptor source for this set is a female donor with Graves disease.

In this sample, this clonotype turned up a few times. The CDR3 sequence: CASSQTGVSYNSPLHF. The CDR3 DNA is TGTGCCAGCAGTCAGACAGGGGTTTCCTATAATTCACCCCTCCACTTT. The chain joins TRBV25-1 to TRBJ1-6; 8 bases are a match to TRBD1. J was trimmed by 1 base and V by 5 bases; bases with no gene match: 4. The CDR3 length is 16 residues. CDR1 is MGHDK and CDR2 is SYGVNS in the germline V gene.

This clonotype was seen ten or more times. The rearrangement links TRBV28 to TRBJ2-2; D is uncertain. CDR1 is MDHEN, CDR2 SYDVKM, per germline. CDR3 length equals 14 residues. Trimming removed 3 bases at V and 5 bases at J, with 10 bases between. The CDR3 DNA reads TGTGCCAGCAGTTTCCAGAGCAGAACCGGGGAGCTGTTTTTT. Translating gives CASSFQSRTGELFF.

This clonotype was detected a few times. The rearrangement uses TRBV27 and TRBJ2-7; D is perhaps TRBD1 or TRBD2 (5 bases each). This CDR3 has 15 amino acids. Per germline, CDR1 MNHEY and CDR2 SMNVEV (reference sequence). The ends were cut back, 6 bases at V and 1 base at J, with 16 bases in the middle. CDR3: CASRPGTERSYEQYF. CDR3 DNA: TGTGCCAGCAGACCCGGGACGGAGCGTTCCTACGAGCAGTACTTC.

This clonotype was counted at least ten times. V is TRBV29-1 and J is TRBJ1-2; D is possibly TRBD1 (6 bases). V was shortened by 4 bases and J by 4 bases, with 7 bases between the two germline ends. This CDR3 contains 11 residues. Germline V CDR1 and CDR2: SQVTM, ANQGSEA. The CDR3 coding sequence is TGCAGCGTTGCGGGGGCCTATGGCTACACCTTC. This codes for CSVAGAYGYTF.

CDR3 amino acids: CASSVEVRNTEAFF. The CDR3 nucleotides read TGTGCCAGCAGCGTAGAGGTGCGGAACACTGAAGCTTTCTTT. The chain employs TRBV9 and TRBJ1-1; D gene ambiguous. The V end lost 0 bases, the J end lost 1 base, and 7 bases lay between the germline ends. The germline CDR1 and CDR2 sequences are SGDLS and YYNGEE. The CDR3 loop spans 14 amino acids.

The table lists this clonotype with many counts. The gene calls are TRBV13 and TRBJ2-5; D is perhaps TRBD1 (6 bases). This CDR3 region has 13 residues. From germline, CDR1 is PRHDT and CDR2 FYEKMQ (reference sequence). Trimming removed 5 bases from V and 3 bases from J, with 10 bases in between. In nucleotides, the CDR3 is TGTGCCAGCAGCACCAACAGGGAAGAGACCCAGTACTTC. It translates to CASSTNREETQYF.

This clonotype was seen repeatedly, ten times or more. V gene TRBV28 combines with J gene TRBJ2-7, with D unresolved. Germline CDR1 is MDHEN and CDR2 is SYDVKM. The CDR3 runs 14 residues. Trimming shortened V by 5 bases and J by 2 bases, and 13 bases separated the two germline ends. The CDR3 sequence: CASSPTRDPYEQYF. The CDR3 nucleotides read TGTGCCAGCAGTCCCACCCGTGACCCCTACGAGCAGTACTTC.

This clonotype was detected many times. The V and J genes are TRBV3-1 and TRBJ1-4; D not resolved. CDR1 is LGHDT, CDR2 YNNKEL, per germline (reference sequence). The V end lost 1 base, the J end lost 7 bases, and 10 bases lay between the germline ends. This CDR3 has 14 residues. The CDR3 bases are TGTGCCAGCAGCCAAGGGCTCAGGAGTGAAAAACTGTTTTTT. This encodes CASSQGLRSEKLFF.

Comment on this clonotype: One end of the junction is discordant with germline, which a read error may explain. V is TRBV27 and J is TRBJ1-1; D unclear. The CDR3 spans 14 residues. Germline-derived CDR1 and CDR2 are MNHEY and SMNVEV (reference sequence). CDR3: CSSSLYLGNTEAFF. In DNA, the CDR3 is TGTTCCAGCAGTTTATATCTGGGGAATACTGAAGCTTTCTTT.